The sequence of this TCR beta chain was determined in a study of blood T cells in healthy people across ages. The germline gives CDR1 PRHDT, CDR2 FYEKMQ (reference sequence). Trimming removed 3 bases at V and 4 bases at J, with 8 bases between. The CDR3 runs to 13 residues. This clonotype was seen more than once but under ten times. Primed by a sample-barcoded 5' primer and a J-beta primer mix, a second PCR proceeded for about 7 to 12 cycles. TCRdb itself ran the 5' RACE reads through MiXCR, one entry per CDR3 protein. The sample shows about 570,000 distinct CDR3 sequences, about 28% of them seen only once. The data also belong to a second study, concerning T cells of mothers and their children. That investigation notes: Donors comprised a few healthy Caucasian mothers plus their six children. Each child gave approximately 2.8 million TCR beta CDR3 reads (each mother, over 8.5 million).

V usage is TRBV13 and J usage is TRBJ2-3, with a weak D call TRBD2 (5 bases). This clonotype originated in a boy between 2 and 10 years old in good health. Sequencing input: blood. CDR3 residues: CASSFRRADTQYF. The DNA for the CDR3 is TGTGCCAGCAGCTTCAGGCGGGCAGATACGCAGTATTTT.